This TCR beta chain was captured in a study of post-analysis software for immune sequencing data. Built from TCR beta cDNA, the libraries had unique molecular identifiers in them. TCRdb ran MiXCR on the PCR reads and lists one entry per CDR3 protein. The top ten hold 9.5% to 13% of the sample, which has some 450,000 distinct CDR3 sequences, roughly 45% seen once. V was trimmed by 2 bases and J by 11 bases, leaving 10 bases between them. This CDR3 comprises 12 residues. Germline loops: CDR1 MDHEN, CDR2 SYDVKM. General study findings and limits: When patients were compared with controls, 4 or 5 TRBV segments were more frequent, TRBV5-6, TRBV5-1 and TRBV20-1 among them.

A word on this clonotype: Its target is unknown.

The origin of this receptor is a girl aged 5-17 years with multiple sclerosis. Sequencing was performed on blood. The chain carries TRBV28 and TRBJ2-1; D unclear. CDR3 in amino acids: CASSLSTRKQFF. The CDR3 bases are TGTGCCAGCAGTTTAAGTACCAGAAAGCAGTTCTTC.